The text below deals with one T cell receptor (beta chain). Its cognate antigen is unknown. This entry comes from a study of post-analysis software for immune sequencing data. For the study at large: Included among the disease courses, which were recorded for the cohort, were relapsing-remitting, secondary progressive and progressive-relapsing multiple sclerosis.

V trimming: 6 bases; J trimming: 4 bases; junction bases outside the gene matches: 10. The CDR3 consists of 15 residues. Notes on the study in general: TRBV5-6, TRBV5-1 and TRBV20-1 belonged to a set of five TRBV segments that were more frequent in patients than controls. Significantly decreased normalized Chao1 diversity was recorded for multiple sclerosis patients relative to controls. Samples prepared in the same batch strongly co-clustered by F measure.

Included in the TCR beta cDNA libraries were unique molecular identifiers. There were about 0.85 to 11 million T cells, and around 460,000 cDNA molecules came from them. TCRdb analysed the PCR reads with MiXCR anew, one entry per CDR3 protein. Of about 820,000 distinct CDR3 sequences listed, approximately 57% are singletons. The source material was blood. The chain uses TRBV12-3 or TRBV12-4 and TRBJ2-7; 9 nucleotides match TRBD1. The clonotype comes from a girl aged 10 to 17 with multiple sclerosis. The CDR3, as DNA: TGTGCCAGCAGCCCCGGGACAGGGACCTGGTACGAGCAGTACTTC. Its protein is CASSPGTGTWYEQYF.